This T cell receptor (beta chain) was profiled in a study of T-cell reconstitution after alpha-beta-depleted transplantation in children. A TCRbeta library incorporating unique molecular identifiers was prepared. Using its own MiXCR run on the PCR reads, TCRdb lists one record per CDR3 protein. The sample lists approximately 400,000 distinct CDR3 sequences; approximately 11% were seen once. This clonotype was found many times. The germline V gene has CDR1 SGDLS and CDR2 YYNGEE. CDR3 length: 16 amino acids. The J segment lost 6 bases and the V segment lost 3 bases, leaving 6 bases of the junction unmatched.

The source is a human donor who donated a stem cell graft to a child with acute myeloid leukemia. The chain has TRBV9 and TRBJ1-6; 10 bases fit TRBD1. The input for sequencing was PBMCs from the stem cell graft donor, taken from the stem cell graft. The CDR3 DNA follows: TGTGCCAGCAGCGCGGACAGGGGGGTCCTTAATTCACCCCTCCACTTT. The encoded protein is CASSADRGVLNSPLHF.